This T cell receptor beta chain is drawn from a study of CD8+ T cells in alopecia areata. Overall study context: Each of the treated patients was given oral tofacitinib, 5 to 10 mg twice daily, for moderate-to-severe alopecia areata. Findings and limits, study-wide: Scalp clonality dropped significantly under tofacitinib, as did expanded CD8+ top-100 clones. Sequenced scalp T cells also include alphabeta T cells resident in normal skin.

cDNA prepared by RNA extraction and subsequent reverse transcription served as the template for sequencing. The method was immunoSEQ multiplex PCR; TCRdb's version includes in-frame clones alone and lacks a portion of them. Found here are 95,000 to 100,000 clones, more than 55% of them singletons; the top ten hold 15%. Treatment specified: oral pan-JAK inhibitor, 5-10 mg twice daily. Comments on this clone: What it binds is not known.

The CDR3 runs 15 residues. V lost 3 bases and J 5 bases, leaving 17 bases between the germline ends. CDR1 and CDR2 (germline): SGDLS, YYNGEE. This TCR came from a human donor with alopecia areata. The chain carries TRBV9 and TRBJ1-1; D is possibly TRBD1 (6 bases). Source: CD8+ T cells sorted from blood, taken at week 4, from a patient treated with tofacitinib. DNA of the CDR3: TGTGCCAGCAGCGCCTCTGGGGGGGCGAGGACTGAAGCTTTCTTT. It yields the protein CASSASGGARTEAFF.